These 12 T cell receptor beta chains were all obtained from the same sample, sequenced in a study of cytomegalovirus exposure and HLA in healthy donors. PCR was performed using 60 Vbeta and 13 Jbeta primers. Produced via immunoSEQ multiplex PCR; TCRdb's table is partial and in-frame only. Of around 130,000 clones listed, approximately 80% are singletons. Sequencing was carried out using PBMCs. The receptors shown here come from a girl aged 2 to 9 in good health and CMV-seronegative.

The CDR3 spells CAWSVSLPSTDTQYF. The CDR3 DNA is TGTGCCTGGAGTGTATCCCTACCTAGCACAGATACGCAGTATTTT. The chain couples TRBV30 to TRBJ2-3; D not certain. V was clipped by 0 bases and J by 0 bases, with 10 bases between them. The germline V gene has CDR1 GTSNPN and CDR2 SVGIG (reference sequence). The CDR3 extends over 15 amino acids.

The rearrangement links TRBV29-1 to TRBJ2-5; TRBD1 aligns across 8 bases. The better agreement between TRBJ2-7 and the DNA end casts doubt on the J call. Germline values: CDR1 SQVTM, CDR2 ANQGSEA. The CDR3 extends over 12 amino acids. CDR3: CSAGQGRYEQYF. The CDR3 DNA reads TGCAGCGCTGGACAGGGTAGATACGAGCAGTACTTC.

DNA of the CDR3: TGCGCCAGCAGCCCCGCTAGCGGGAGATCGGGGGAGACCCAGTACTTC. Encoded protein: CASSPASGRSGETQYF. The rearrangement uses TRBV4-1 and TRBJ2-5; 10 bases line up with TRBD2. Germline values: CDR1 MGHRA, CDR2 YSYEKL. The J segment lost 5 bases and the V segment lost 4 bases, leaving 10 bases of the junction unmatched. The CDR3 is 16 residues long.

The chain has TRBV27 and TRBJ2-1; D might be TRBD2 (5 bases). V shed 2 bases and J shed 10 bases, with 9 bases lying between them. The CDR3 sequence is 12 residues long. The germline V gene has CDR1 MNHEY and CDR2 SMNVEV (reference sequence). As DNA, the CDR3 is TGTGCCAGCAGTTTAGGTAGAGGGGAGCAGTTCTTC. Translating gives CASSLGRGEQFF.

This chain joins TRBV5-1 and TRBJ1-2, with 7 bases matching TRBD1. J gave up 4 bases and V 4 bases, and 10 bases lay outside the gene matches. This CDR3 is built from 15 residues. Per the germline V gene, CDR1 is SGHRS and CDR2 is YFSETQ. CDR3 protein: CASSPRQGGTYGYTF. The CDR3 DNA follows: TGCGCCAGCAGCCCCCGACAGGGAGGAACCTATGGCTACACCTTC. The full variable domain, rest sourced from reference TRBV5-1 and TRBJ1-2, is KAGVTQTPRYLIKTRGQQVTLSCSPISGHRSVSWYQQTPGQGLQFLFEYFSETQRNKGNFPGRFSGRQFSNSRSEMNVSTLELGDSALYLCASSPRQGGTYGYTFGSGTRLTVV.

The V gene is TRBV4-3, the J gene TRBJ2-7; D might be TRBD2 (5 bases). This CDR3 has 16 amino acids. V lost 1 base, J lost 0 bases, and 13 bases lay in between. CDR1 is LGHNA and CDR2 is YSLEER in the germline V gene. For the CDR3, the DNA is TGCGCCAGCAGCCAAGCCCTACGGGGTACCTCCTACGAGCAGTACTTC. Amino acid sequence: CASSQALRGTSYEQYF.

This clone was counted a single time. The genes are TRBV11-2 and TRBJ1-4, with D uncertain. Between the trimmed V and J ends, which lost 1 base and 8 bases, there was a span of 14 bases. The CDR3 loop spans 15 amino acids. Germline assignment: CDR1 SGHAT and CDR2 FQNNGV. The CDR3 coding sequence is TGTGCCAGCAGCTTAGGAGGGAGCTGGCAGGAAAAACTGTTTTTT. Encoded protein: CASSLGGSWQEKLFF.

The J gene is TRBJ2-3, the V gene TRBV7-9, with 10 nucleotides matching TRBD2. CDR3 size: 17 residues. J gave up 6 bases and V 5 bases, and 14 bases lay outside the gene matches. CDR1 is SEHNR and CDR2 is FQNEAQ in the germline V gene (reference sequence). The CDR3 sequence: CASSPQREGPLSDTQYF. CDR3 in DNA: TGTGCCAGCAGCCCCCAGCGGGAGGGCCCCCTTTCGGATACGCAGTATTTT.

This chain connects TRBV11-3 to TRBJ2-7, with 7 positions matching TRBD1. V lost 5 bases to trimming and J lost 3 bases; unmatched junction nucleotides: 4. Germline V lookup: CDR1 SGHNT, CDR2 YENEEA. This CDR3 is built from 13 residues. CDR3: CASSSRDSYEQYF. The CDR3 coding sequence is TGTGCCAGCAGCAGCCGGGACAGCTACGAGCAGTACTTC.

V gene TRBV10-3 combines with J gene TRBJ2-3, with D perhaps TRBD1 (5 bases). The CDR3 is made up of 15 amino acids. CDR1 ENHRY and CDR2 SYGVKD come from the germline V gene. V was cut by 6 bases and J by 2 bases, with 15 bases left in between. The CDR3 loop reads CAISSPGSPTDTQYF. DNA of the CDR3: TGTGCCATCAGCTCGCCAGGGTCCCCCACAGATACGCAGTATTTT.

This chain connects TRBV27 to TRBJ1-2; D ambiguous. CDR3 length: 12 residues. Between the trimmed V and J ends, which lost 5 bases and 8 bases, there was a span of 12 bases. Germline V gene sequence: CDR1 MNHEY, CDR2 SMNVEV (reference sequence). The CDR3 region is CASSVDLDGYTF. The CDR3 DNA is TGTGCCAGCAGTGTCGACTTAGACGGCTACACCTTC.

The sample holds one count of this clone. The rearrangement joins TRBV5-1 to TRBJ1-1; TRBD1 aligns across 11 bases. The CDR3 spans 14 residues. Germline CDR1 and CDR2: SGHRS and YFSETQ. V was pared by 4 bases and J by 4 bases, with 3 bases of the junction left unmatched. The CDR3 DNA reads as TGCGCCAGCAGCGAGGGGACAGGGGGCACTGAAGCTTTCTTT. It yields the protein CASSEGTGGTEAFF.